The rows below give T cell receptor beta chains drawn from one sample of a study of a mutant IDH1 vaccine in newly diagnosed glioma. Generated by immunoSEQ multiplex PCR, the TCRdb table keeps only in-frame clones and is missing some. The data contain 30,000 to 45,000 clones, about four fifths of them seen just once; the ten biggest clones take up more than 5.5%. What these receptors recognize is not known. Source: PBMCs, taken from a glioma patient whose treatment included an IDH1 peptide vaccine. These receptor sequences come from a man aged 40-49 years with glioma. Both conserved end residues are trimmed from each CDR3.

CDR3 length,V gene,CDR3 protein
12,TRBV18,ASSLLKGNQPQH
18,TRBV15,ATSKQLQMSRGPAKNIQY
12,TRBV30,AWSYQGARQPQH
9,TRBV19,ASRYNNEQF
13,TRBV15,ATSRATAMNTEAF
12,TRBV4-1,ASSQEGTHYGYT
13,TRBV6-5,ASSYGGQGRSGYT
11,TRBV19,ASNNGAGAEAF
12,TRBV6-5,ASSYSPRGQPQH
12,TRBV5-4,ASSFSGLSYEQY
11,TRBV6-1,ASSWTGPYEQY
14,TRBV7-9,ASSPPPPGEYYEQY
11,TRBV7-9,ASTLEGGNTIY
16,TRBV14,ASSQDLRGDRVSETQY
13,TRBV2,ASTSPGRGAYEQY
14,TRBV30,AWRWGTGDYNSPLH
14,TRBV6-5,ASSYSWGPMNTEAF
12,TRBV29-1,SVRVIANTGELF
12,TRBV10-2,ASSATLNQETQY
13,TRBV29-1,SVAGTEPSYNEQF
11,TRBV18,ASSPPGQSPLH
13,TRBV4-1,ASSHPRIGAGELF
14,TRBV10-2,ASSESGTDGNTEAF
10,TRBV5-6,ASSLASYEQY
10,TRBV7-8,ASSIRGDEQY
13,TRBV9,ASSVGTGIGNTIY
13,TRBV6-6,ASSYSGGGLETQY
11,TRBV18,ASSHGLTGELF
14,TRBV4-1,ASSPQVTGAIYGYT
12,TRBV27,ASSPYQDGLQAF
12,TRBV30,AWRTPGVVEKLF
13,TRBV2,ASSATGQGYQPQH
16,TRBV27,ASSFGGAPGSTNYEQY
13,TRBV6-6,ASRPRSSGSYEQY
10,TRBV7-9,ASSPSSYEQY
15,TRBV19,ASSPRDTGYSGNTIY
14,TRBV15,ATSRDMSATNEKLF
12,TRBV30,AWSIWDSNQPQH
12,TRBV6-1,ASSRGQTSYEQY
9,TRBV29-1,SVEEGGGYT
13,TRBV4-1,ASSQPDRYIYGYT
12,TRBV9,ASSAGTSNQPQH
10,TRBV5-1,ASSRTNGELF
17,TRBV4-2,ASSQARGGASGPQETQY
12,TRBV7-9,ASSSGGLVNEQY
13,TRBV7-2,ASSLQSGDTDTQY
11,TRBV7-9,ASSYRGGTEAF
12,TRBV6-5,ASSLKEGNSPLH
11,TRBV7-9,ASSLMTEETQY
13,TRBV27,ASSHAGGSGETQY
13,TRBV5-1,ASSWGQGENSPLH
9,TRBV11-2,ASSRQETQY
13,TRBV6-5,ASSYSTRADSPLH